A selection of T cell receptor beta chains follows, all from one sample in a study of control samples from healthy donors and cancer patients. Assay: immunoSEQ multiplex PCR; the TCRdb copy retains only in-frame clones and omits some. The sample has 95,000 to 100,000 clones, roughly 89% seen once. The sequencing sample was made of blood. These receptor sequences come from a young man in good health. The CDR3 runs from the conserved cysteine through the conserved F or W. A D gene is named only where the DNA matches it firmly. Size values are once, few and many counts, or a class for expanded clones, and some rows have none.

DNA | CDR3 | D | V | size | J
TGTGCCAGCAGTTCAGACAGCTCTGGGGCCAACGTCCTGACTTTC | CASSSDSSGANVLTF | . | TRBV6-4 | few | TRBJ2-6
TGTGCCAGCAGCATCGGAGATACGCAGTATTTT | CASSIGDTQYF | . | TRBV3-1/TRBV3-2 | . | TRBJ2-3
TGTGCCAGCTCACCCCCGGGACAGGGTTTTCCCTACGAGCAGTACTTC | CASSPPGQGFPYEQYF | TRBD1 | TRBV18 | . | TRBJ2-7
TGTGCCAGCAGCCCAAAGGAGCTAGCGGGAGGCCAAGAGACCCAGTACTTC | CASSPKELAGGQETQYF | TRBD2 | TRBV7-9 | . | TRBJ2-5
TGTGCCAGCGGAAACTCCAATCAGCCCCAGCATTTT | CASGNSNQPQHF | . | TRBV6-5 | . | TRBJ1-5
TGTGCCTGGAGAACACCTATCGTCTCTGGGGCCAACGTCCTGACTTTC | CAWRTPIVSGANVLTF | . | TRBV30 | . | TRBJ2-6
TGTGCCAGTAGTATTAGTTTGGTGAACACTGAAGCTTTCTTT | CASSISLVNTEAFF | . | TRBV19 | . | TRBJ1-1
TGTGCCAGCAGGCAACGGGAGGGGTACACCGGGGAGCTGTTTTTT | CASRQREGYTGELFF | TRBD2 | TRBV2 | . | TRBJ2-2
TGTGCCAGCAGCCATCCGGGACAGGGACACACAGATACGCAGTATTTT | CASSHPGQGHTDTQYF | TRBD1 | TRBV5-4 | . | TRBJ2-3
TGTGCCAGCCGCCCCGCCCTTAATCAGCCCCAGCATTTT | CASRPALNQPQHF | . | TRBV7-8 | . | TRBJ1-5
TGTGCCAGCAGTTTTGGGGGACAGGGCTATCAGCCCCAGCATTTT | CASSFGGQGYQPQHF | TRBD1 | TRBV28 | . | TRBJ1-5
TGTGCCAGCAGCCCACACAGCGGGGCTGGGACAGATACGCAGTATTTT | CASSPHSGAGTDTQYF | TRBD2 | TRBV9 | . | TRBJ2-3
TGCGCCAGCAGCCAATTCATGGGGGACAGGGAGTTCTTC | CASSQFMGDREFF | TRBD1 | TRBV4-3 | . | TRBJ2-1
TGCGCCAGCAGTCAAGATGGGGGGTGGGGGCAGTTCTTC | CASSQDGGWGQFF | . | TRBV23-1 | . | TRBJ2-1
TGTGCCACGGCGGCCTACACCGGGGAGCTGTTTTTT | CATAAYTGELFF | . | TRBV24-1 | . | TRBJ2-2
TGTGCCAGCACGCCTAGCGGTGGAAGCTCCTACAATGAGCAGTTCTTC | CASTPSGGSSYNEQFF | TRBD2 | TRBV28 | . | TRBJ2-1
TGTGCCAGCAGTTTATCGACAGGGGGCTATCAGCCCCAGCATTTT | CASSLSTGGYQPQHF | TRBD1 | TRBV28 | . | TRBJ1-5
TGTGCCAGCAGCCCACCCCCGACAGGGGTCAATTCACCCCTCCACTTT | CASSPPPTGVNSPLHF | TRBD1 | TRBV7-2 | . | TRBJ1-6
TGTGCCAGCAGCAGGACACGAGCCTACGAGCAGTACTTC | CASSRTRAYEQYF | . | TRBV28 | . | TRBJ2-7
TGTGCCAGCAGCTTGTGGGAACCAGGGGTGAGCGGCTACACCTTC | CASSLWEPGVSGYTF | . | TRBV7-9 | . | TRBJ1-2
TGTGCTAGTGGCTTGAACACTGAAGCTTTCTTT | CASGLNTEAFF | . | TRBV12-5 | . | TRBJ1-1
TGTGCCAGCAGCTTTCTCGGGAGAAGGTTCCAAGAGACCCAGTACTTC | CASSFLGRRFQETQYF | . | TRBV7-6 | . | TRBJ2-5
TGTGCCAGCAGTTACGCGGGACACCGGGAGCTGTTTTTT | CASSYAGHRELFF | . | TRBV6-5 | . | TRBJ2-2
TGTGCCAGCAGCTCACTCTCCTCCCCAGGGGGGTATACGCAGTATTTT | CASSSLSSPGGYTQYF | . | TRBV7-2 | . | TRBJ2-3
TGTGCCAGCAGCGTAGATCGCGGGCAAGAGACCCAGTACTTC | CASSVDRGQETQYF | . | TRBV9 | . | TRBJ2-5
TGTGCCTCCACCCGGGACACGAGTCCGAACACCATATATTTT | CASTRDTSPNTIYF | . | TRBV30 | . | TRBJ1-3
TGTGCCAGTAGTATAATGTTAAGCGACAATGAGCAGTTCTTC | CASSIMLSDNEQFF | . | TRBV19 | . | TRBJ2-1
TGTGCCAGCTCACCACCGATTTTGCGGGGGAAACTCTACGAGCAGTACTTC | CASSPPILRGKLYEQYF | TRBD2 | TRBV18 | . | TRBJ2-7
TGCGCCAGCAGCTTGGGTGGGACAGGGGGCAATCAGCCCCAGCATTTT | CASSLGGTGGNQPQHF | TRBD1 | TRBV5-1 | . | TRBJ1-5
TGTGCCAGCAGCCTGTCGGGGCTGTCAAATCAGCCCCAGCATTTT | CASSLSGLSNQPQHF | . | TRBV7-9 | . | TRBJ1-5
TGTGCCAGCAGCTTAGAGCCAGGGAGTCAGCCCCAGCATTTT | CASSLEPGSQPQHF | . | TRBV7-2 | . | TRBJ1-5
TGTGCCAGCAGCGTAGTCACAGGGGTTCGGGGGGAGCTGTTTTTT | CASSVVTGVRGELFF | TRBD1 | TRBV9 | . | TRBJ2-2
TGTGCCACCAGCAGAGACCAACAGGGGGCATCGGGAAACACCATATATTTT | CATSRDQQGASGNTIYF | TRBD1 | TRBV15 | . | TRBJ1-3
TGCGCCAGCAGCTTAGAAGGCTATGGCTACACCTTC | CASSLEGYGYTF | . | TRBV5-1 | . | TRBJ1-2
TGTGCCACCAGTGATTCCACAGCCTCTGGGGCCAACGTCCTGACTTTC | CATSDSTASGANVLTF | . | TRBV24-1 | . | TRBJ2-6
TGTGCCAGTAGTATTGGTGAGGGACCTTATGGCTACACCTTC | CASSIGEGPYGYTF | . | TRBV19 | . | TRBJ1-2
TGTGCCTGGAGTCTCGGGGTTTTGTACGAGCAGTACTTC | CAWSLGVLYEQYF | . | TRBV30 | once | TRBJ2-7
TGCGCCAGCAGCCAAGTATCCGACTACAATGAGCAGTTCTTC | CASSQVSDYNEQFF | . | TRBV4-3 | . | TRBJ2-1
TGTGCCAGCAGATTAGACTGGGGACCCGGAAACACCATATATTTT | CASRLDWGPGNTIYF | . | TRBV6-5 | . | TRBJ1-3
TGTGCCAGCAAACCGGGACAGGGAGTGTACGAGCAGTACTTC | CASKPGQGVYEQYF | TRBD1 | TRBV6-6 | . | TRBJ2-7
TGTGCCTGGAGGGTCGTGTGGGGGGTCTTCAAGGGCTACACCTTC | CAWRVVWGVFKGYTF | . | TRBV30 | . | TRBJ1-2
TGCGCCAGCAGCCAAGTACGAGCGGGGGCGGACTACAATGAGCAGTTCTTC | CASSQVRAGADYNEQFF | TRBD2 | TRBV4-1 | . | TRBJ2-1
TGTGCCAGCAGCCCCGGCGGCGGGGGAGGAACTGAAGCTTTCTTT | CASSPGGGGGTEAFF | . | TRBV6-5 | . | TRBJ1-1